Presented here are 19 T cell receptor beta chains from one specimen sequenced in a study of blood T cell repertoires in COVID-19. Sequenced by immunoSEQ multiplex PCR; TCRdb stores in-frame clones only, minus some. The sample lists under 200,000 clones; more than 70% were seen once. The sequenced sample was peripheral blood. The origin of the receptors is a man aged 35 to 55 with active or convalescent COVID-19.

The V call is TRBV7-9, the J call TRBJ1-3; 8 nucleotides match TRBD1. CDR1 and CDR2 from the germline V gene are SEHNR and FQNEAQ (reference sequence). The CDR3 is 13 residues long. J gave up 11 bases and V 1 base, and 4 bases lay outside the gene matches. In DNA form, the CDR3 reads TGTGCCAGCAGCTTAGACGTCAGGGGGCCCATATATTTT. Its protein is CASSLDVRGPIYF.

The chain has TRBV7-8 and TRBJ1-5, with D perhaps matching TRBD1 (6 bases). V lost 2 bases, J lost 3 bases, and 14 bases lay in between. Germline V gives CDR1 SGHVS, CDR2 FQNEAQ. The CDR3 totals 16 residues. The CDR3 region is CASSLLRAGANQPQHF. The CDR3 bases are TGTGCCAGCAGCTTACTCCGGGCAGGGGCCAATCAGCCCCAGCATTTT.

The chain has TRBV5-4 and TRBJ1-4, with a tentative D call TRBD1 (6 bases). V was shortened by 4 bases and J by 1 base, with 17 bases between the two germline ends. The CDR3 loop spans 17 amino acids. Germline-derived CDR1 and CDR2 are SGHNT and YYREEE (reference sequence). For the CDR3, the DNA is TGTGCCAGCAGCCTGAAACAGGGAGGGGGAACTAATGAAAAACTGTTTTTT. Translated: CASSLKQGGGTNEKLFF.

V is TRBV6-5 and J is TRBJ1-2; D might be TRBD1 (5 bases). Deletions cut 6 bases from V and 1 base from J, with 15 bases between. The CDR3 sequence is 15 residues long. Germline values: CDR1 MNHEY, CDR2 SVGAGI. The CDR3: CASSQLGGGNYGYTF. The CDR3 region has the DNA TGTGCCAGCAGCCAACTCGGGGGGGGTAACTATGGCTACACCTTC.

The chain is built from TRBV15 and TRBJ1-1; unclear D gene. CDR3 length: 13 amino acids. CDR1 and CDR2 from the germline V gene are LNHNV and YYDKDF (reference sequence). V was pared by 3 bases and J by 1 base, with 6 bases between. Here the CDR3 reads CATSSPGNTEAFF. The CDR3 DNA reads as TGTGCCACCAGCAGCCCAGGGAACACTGAAGCTTTCTTT.

The J gene is TRBJ2-1, the V gene TRBV13, with 7 bases aligning to TRBD2. V trimming: 5 bases; J trimming: 7 bases; junction bases outside the gene matches: 2. The germline V gene has CDR1 PRHDT and CDR2 FYEKMQ (reference sequence). This CDR3 is 12 amino acids long. As DNA, the CDR3 is TGTGCCAGCAGCCAGCGGGGAAATGAGCAGTTCTTC. Its translation is CASSQRGNEQFF. Looking up the rest from reference TRBV13 and TRBJ2-1 gives the full variable domain: AAGVIQSPRHLIKEKRETATLKCYPIPRHDTVYWYQQGPGQDPQFLISFYEKMQSDKGSIPDRFSAQQFSDYHSELNMSSLELGDSALYFCASSQRGNEQFFGPGTRLTVL.

The genes are TRBV28 and TRBJ2-7; maybe TRBD1 (5 bases). Germline V gene lookup returns CDR1 MDHEN and CDR2 SYDVKM. The CDR3 is 13 amino acids. V lost 7 bases to trimming and J lost 2 bases, with 12 bases between them. In nucleotides, the CDR3 is TGTGCCAGCAACCCCCAGGGAACCTACGAGCAGTACTTC. It is translated as CASNPQGTYEQYF.

V and J are TRBV6-2 or TRBV6-3 and TRBJ1-5, with D maybe TRBD1 (5 bases). V gave up 5 bases and J gave up 0 bases, with 26 bases separating them. Germline CDR1 is MNHEY and CDR2 is SVGEGT. The CDR3 totals 20 residues. The CDR3 loop is CASSTDISVPLTLSNQPQHF. The CDR3 DNA sequence: TGTGCCAGCAGTACGGACATTTCGGTCCCTTTGACGCTTAGCAATCAGCCCCAGCATTTT.

This chain's CDR3 is CASSLGHLNTEAFF. The CDR3 DNA reads as TGTGCCAGTAGTCTGGGACACCTGAACACTGAAGCTTTCTTT. This chain uses TRBV19 with TRBJ1-1, with D possibly being TRBD1 (6 bases). From germline, CDR1 is LNHDA and CDR2 SQIVND (reference sequence). Trimming removed 5 bases at V and 0 bases at J, with 10 bases between. This CDR3 has 14 amino acids.

This clone was detected only once. A junction end diverges from the germline sequence, so it may reflect a read error. V usage is TRBV7-7 and J usage is TRBJ2-2, with a tentative D call TRBD2 (6 bases). This CDR3 contains 18 residues. The germline V gene has CDR1 SSHAT and CDR2 FNYEAQ (reference sequence). The CDR3 nucleotides read TGTGCTAGCAGCTCGGGACTGGGGGGAACTGATCCTACCGGGGAGCTGTTTTTT. It is translated as CASSSGLGGTDPTGELFF.

This clone was counted between two and nine times. This sequence joins TRBV9 and TRBJ2-2; the D gene is possibly TRBD2 (5 bases). Germline loops: CDR1 SGDLS, CDR2 YYNGEE. This CDR3 is 15 amino acids long. Trimming removed 4 bases from V and 4 bases from J, with 14 bases in between. The CDR3 is CASSTSGRSTGELFF. The CDR3 DNA is TGTGCCAGCAGCACTAGTGGGCGGTCCACCGGGGAGCTGTTTTTT.

This clone was detected once. This sequence joins TRBV6-5 and TRBJ1-2; no clear D gene. V was clipped by 0 bases and J by 8 bases, with 13 bases between them. Germline CDR1 is MNHEY and CDR2 is SVGAGI. The CDR3 spans 14 residues. Here the CDR3 DNA reads TGTGCCAGCAGTTACTCTGAGGGATCAAGAGGCTACACCTTC. Encoded protein: CASSYSEGSRGYTF.

The chain couples TRBV9 to TRBJ2-6; a possible D gene is TRBD1 (5 bases). The germline V and J ends were trimmed by 0 bases and 2 bases, with 9 bases remaining between them. Germline assignment: CDR1 SGDLS and CDR2 YYNGEE. The CDR3 loop spans 16 amino acids. CDR3 nucleotides: TGTGCCAGCAGCGTAGGTCAGGGCCCTGGGGCCAACGTCCTGACTTTC. It yields the protein CASSVGQGPGANVLTF.

This clone has a handful of counts. The chain couples TRBV11-2 to TRBJ1-1, with D perhaps TRBD1 (6 bases). From germline, CDR1 is SGHAT and CDR2 FQNNGV. The V end lost 5 bases, the J end lost 6 bases, and 19 bases lay between the germline ends. The CDR3 has 15 amino acids. The chain's CDR3 is CASSRQVGRGAEAFF. CDR3 sequence (DNA): TGTGCCAGCAGCAGACAGGTGGGGAGGGGCGCTGAAGCTTTCTTT.

The chain couples TRBV5-4 to TRBJ2-2; D remains unclear. The CDR3 consists of 17 residues. Trimming removed 0 bases from V and 0 bases from J, with 12 bases in between. Germline V gene sequence: CDR1 SGHNT, CDR2 YYREEE (reference sequence). DNA of the CDR3: TGTGCCAGCAGCTTGGGACAACGAACCGCGAACACCGGGGAGCTGTTTTTT. This translates into CASSLGQRTANTGELFF.

This rearrangement joins TRBV2 to TRBJ1-3, with 8 bases that match TRBD1. Germline V CDR1 and CDR2: SNHLY, FYNNEI. This CDR3 spans 15 amino acids. V dropped 3 bases and J dropped 4; count of bases not matched to a gene: 5. The CDR3 DNA follows: TGTGCCAGCAGTGAGGACAGGGTATCAGGAAACACCATATATTTT. Protein product: CASSEDRVSGNTIYF.

The chain carries TRBV7-9 and TRBJ2-7, with D perhaps TRBD2 (5 bases). The V gene's germline CDR1 is SEHNR and CDR2 FQNEAQ (reference sequence). The CDR3 runs to 15 residues. Trimming pared 1 base from V and 0 bases from J, leaving 10 bases between. The CDR3 DNA reads as TGTGCCAGCAGCTTAGTAGTACGGGGCTCCTACGAGCAGTACTTC. Amino acids: CASSLVVRGSYEQYF.

The rearrangement joins TRBV7-9 to TRBJ2-1, with a weak D call TRBD2 (6 bases). In germline, CDR1 is SEHNR, CDR2 FQNEAQ (reference sequence). This CDR3 comprises 13 residues. V lost 1 base and J 5 bases, leaving 6 bases between the germline ends. CDR3 bases: TGTGCCAGCAGCTTAGGGAGGGACAATGAGCAGTTCTTC. This sequence encodes CASSLGRDNEQFF.

The rearrangement links TRBV6-6 to TRBJ2-7, with 7 nucleotides matching TRBD1. Losses at the gene ends were 6 bases for V and 0 bases for J; bases not matched to a gene: 5. The CDR3 is 14 residues long. Germline CDR1 and CDR2: MNHNY and SVGAGI (reference sequence). The DNA for the CDR3 is TGTGCCAGCAGCCACGAGGGGGCCTCCTACGAGCAGTACTTC. This translates into CASSHEGASYEQYF.